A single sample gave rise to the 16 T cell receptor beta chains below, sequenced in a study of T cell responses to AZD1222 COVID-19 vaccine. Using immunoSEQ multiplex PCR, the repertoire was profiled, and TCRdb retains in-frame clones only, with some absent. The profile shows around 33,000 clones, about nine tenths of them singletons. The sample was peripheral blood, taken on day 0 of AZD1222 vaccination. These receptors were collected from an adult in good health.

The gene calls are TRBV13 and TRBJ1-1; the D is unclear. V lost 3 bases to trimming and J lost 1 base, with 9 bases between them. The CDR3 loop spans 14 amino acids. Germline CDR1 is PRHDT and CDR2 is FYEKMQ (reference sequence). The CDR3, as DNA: TGTGCCAGCAGCTTGTACCCGGGGAACACTGAAGCTTTCTTT. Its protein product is CASSLYPGNTEAFF.

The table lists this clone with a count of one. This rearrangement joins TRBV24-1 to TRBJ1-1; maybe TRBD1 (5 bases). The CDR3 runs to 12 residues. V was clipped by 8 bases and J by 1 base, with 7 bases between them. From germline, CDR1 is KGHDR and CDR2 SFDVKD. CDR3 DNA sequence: TGTGCCACCAAGGGGACGAACACTGAAGCTTTCTTT. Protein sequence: CATKGTNTEAFF.

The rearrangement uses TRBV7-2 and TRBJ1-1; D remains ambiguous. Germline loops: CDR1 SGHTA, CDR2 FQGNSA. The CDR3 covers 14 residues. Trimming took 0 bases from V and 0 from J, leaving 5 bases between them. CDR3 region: CASSLAGLNTEAFF. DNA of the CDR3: TGTGCCAGCAGCTTAGCAGGGTTGAACACTGAAGCTTTCTTT.

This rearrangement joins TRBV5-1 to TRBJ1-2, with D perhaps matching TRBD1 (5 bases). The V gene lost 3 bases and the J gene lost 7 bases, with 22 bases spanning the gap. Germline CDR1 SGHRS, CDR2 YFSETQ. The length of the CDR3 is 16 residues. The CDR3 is CASSWEGRVDARGYTF. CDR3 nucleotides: TGCGCCAGCAGCTGGGAGGGCAGGGTGGATGCCCGTGGCTACACCTTC.

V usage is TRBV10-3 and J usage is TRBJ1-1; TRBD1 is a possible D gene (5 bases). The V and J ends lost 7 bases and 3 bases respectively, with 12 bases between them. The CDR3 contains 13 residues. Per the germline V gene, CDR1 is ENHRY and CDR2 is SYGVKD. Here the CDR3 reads CAIMGVVDTEAFF. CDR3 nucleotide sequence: TGTGCCATCATGGGGGTGGTAGACACTGAAGCTTTCTTT.

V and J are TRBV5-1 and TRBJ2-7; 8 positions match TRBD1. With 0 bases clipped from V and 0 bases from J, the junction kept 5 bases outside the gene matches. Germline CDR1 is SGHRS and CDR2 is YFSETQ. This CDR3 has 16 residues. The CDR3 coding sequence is TGCGCCAGCAGCTTGGGTTCTGGGACAGGCTCCTACGAGCAGTACTTC. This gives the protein CASSLGSGTGSYEQYF.

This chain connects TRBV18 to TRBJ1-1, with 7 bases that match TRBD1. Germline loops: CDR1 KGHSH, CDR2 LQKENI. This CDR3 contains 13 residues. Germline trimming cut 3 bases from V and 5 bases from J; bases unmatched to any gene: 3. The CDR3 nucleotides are TGTGCCAGCTCACCGCAACAGGGGACTGAAGCTTTCTTT. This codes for CASSPQQGTEAFF.

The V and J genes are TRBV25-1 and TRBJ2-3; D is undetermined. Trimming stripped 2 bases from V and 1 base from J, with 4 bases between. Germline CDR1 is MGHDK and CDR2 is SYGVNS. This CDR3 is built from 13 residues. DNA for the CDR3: TGTGCCAGCAGTGAAGCTGGCACAGATACGCAGTATTTT. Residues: CASSEAGTDTQYF.

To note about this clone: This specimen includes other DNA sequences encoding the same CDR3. The CDR3 coding sequence is TGTGCCAGCAGTTTATCCCTCCCTAGCGGGGGGGCGAGCACAGATACGCAGTATTTT. As protein: CASSLSLPSGGASTDTQYF. The chain recombines TRBV27 with TRBJ2-3; 12 bases match TRBD2. The CDR3 extends over 19 amino acids. The V segment lost 0 bases and the J segment 0 bases; nucleotides outside the gene matches: 7. From germline, CDR1 is MNHEY and CDR2 SMNVEV (reference sequence).

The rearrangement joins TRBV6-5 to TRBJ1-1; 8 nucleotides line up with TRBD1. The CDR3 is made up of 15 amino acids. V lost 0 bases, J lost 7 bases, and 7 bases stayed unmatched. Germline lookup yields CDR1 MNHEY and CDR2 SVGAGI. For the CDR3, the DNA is TGTGCCAGCAGTTACTCGGCAGGGGGCGCGTTTGAAGCTTTCTTT. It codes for CASSYSAGGAFEAFF.

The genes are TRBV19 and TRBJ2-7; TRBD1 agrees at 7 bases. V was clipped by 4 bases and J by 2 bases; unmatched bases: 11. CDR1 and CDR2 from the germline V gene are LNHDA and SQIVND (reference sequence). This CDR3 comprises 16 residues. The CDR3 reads CASSTRVTGLPYEQYF. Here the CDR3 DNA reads TGTGCCAGTAGTACCCGAGTGACAGGGCTACCCTACGAGCAGTACTTC.

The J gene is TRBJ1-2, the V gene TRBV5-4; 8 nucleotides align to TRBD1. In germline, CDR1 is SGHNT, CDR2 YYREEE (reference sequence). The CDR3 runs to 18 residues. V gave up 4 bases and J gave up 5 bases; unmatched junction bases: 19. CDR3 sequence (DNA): TGTGCCAGCAGCCCGTGGGGCAGGAGGGTACAGGGGGGATATGGCTACACCTTC. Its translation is CASSPWGRRVQGGYGYTF.

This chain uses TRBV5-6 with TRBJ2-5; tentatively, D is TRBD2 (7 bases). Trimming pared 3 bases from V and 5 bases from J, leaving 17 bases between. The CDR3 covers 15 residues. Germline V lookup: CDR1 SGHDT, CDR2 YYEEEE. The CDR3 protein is CASSSPRGGPETQYF. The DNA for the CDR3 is TGTGCCAGCAGCTCCCCGAGGGGGGGGCCGGAGACCCAGTACTTC.

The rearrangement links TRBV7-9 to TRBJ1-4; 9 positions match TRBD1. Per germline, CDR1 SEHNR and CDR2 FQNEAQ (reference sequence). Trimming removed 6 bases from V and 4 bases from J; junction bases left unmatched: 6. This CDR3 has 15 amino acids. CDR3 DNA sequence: TGTGCCAGCAGTGACGACAGGGGGTATAATGAAAAACTGTTTTTT. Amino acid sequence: CASSDDRGYNEKLFF.

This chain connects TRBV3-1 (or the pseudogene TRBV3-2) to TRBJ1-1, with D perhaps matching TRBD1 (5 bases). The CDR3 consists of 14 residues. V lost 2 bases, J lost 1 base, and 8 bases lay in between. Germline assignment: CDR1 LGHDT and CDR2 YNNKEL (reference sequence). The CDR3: CASSQRGQNTEAFF. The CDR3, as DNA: TGTGCCAGCAGCCAAAGGGGCCAGAACACTGAAGCTTTCTTT.

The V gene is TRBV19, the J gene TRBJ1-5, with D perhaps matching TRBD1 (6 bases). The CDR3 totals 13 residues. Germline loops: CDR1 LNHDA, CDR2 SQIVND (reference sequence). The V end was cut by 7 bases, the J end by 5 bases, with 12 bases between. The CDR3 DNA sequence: TGTGCCAGTACAGAACAGGGACATCAGCCCCAGCATTTT. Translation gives CASTEQGHQPQHF.